This TCR beta chain was retrieved from a study of T cells in Graves' hyperthyroidism and ophthalmopathy. Diagnoses used clinical symptoms, serum thyroxine and TRAb, thyroid ultrasound and orbital computed tomography. Trimming took 1 base from V and 5 from J, leaving 9 bases between them. The length of the CDR3 is 13 residues. The germline gives CDR1 SNHLY, CDR2 FYNNEI. RNA transcripts provided the source from which TCR beta CDR3 regions were amplified. Initially, a first-round RT-PCR of the TCR CDR3 employed the HTBI primer set. MiXCR, applied by TCRdb to the multiplex PCR reads, yields one record per CDR3 protein. The sample lists more than 500,000 distinct CDR3 sequences; around 46% were seen once.

The TCR sequence derives from an adult woman with Graves' disease, either hyperthyroidism or ophthalmopathy (not recorded which). Source material: peripheral blood or thyroid tissue (not recorded which). This chain links TRBV2 with TRBJ2-7, with TRBD2 as a possible D gene (6 bases). The CDR3 DNA sequence: TGTGCCAGCAGTGAAGGGGGGGAAAACGAGCAGTACTTC. Protein product: CASSEGGENEQYF.